This T cell receptor beta chain was recovered during a study of radiotherapy plus CTLA-4 blockade in lung cancer (dated by TCRdb to between 2017 and 2018). Turning to the overall study: Objective responses were observed in approximately 17% of enrolled patients, and disease control was achieved in approximately 30%. The study at large found these results: Increased serum interferon-beta after radiation, together with early dynamic changes in blood T cell clones, were reported to be the strongest predictors of response. After treatment with radiotherapy and ipilimumab, TCR clones that came from tumors expanded in the peripheral blood.

Receptor libraries were prepared by the immunoSEQ multiplex PCR assay. TCRdb limited this immuneACCESS table to in-frame rearrangements with V and J called. A share of clones is missing; checked studies link under half to unresolved V genes, and the rest is unexplained. Present in this sample are 13,000 or so clones, around four fifths of which were seen just once. The ten largest account for approximately 30% of the sample. The study tested focal radiation therapy combined with CTLA-4 blockade (ipilimumab) in patients with chemo-refractory metastatic non-small-cell lung cancer. Reading the germline V gene (reference sequence) gives CDR1 SEHNR and CDR2 FQNEAQ. The V end loses 5 bases and the J end loses 5 bases, and a stretch of 10 bases separates them. The CDR3, from cysteine to phenylalanine, totals 13 residues. Kept here is only the CDR3 DNA, which spans 39 bases and is read in frame from base 1.

With regard to this clone: This clone's antigen is unknown. No base quality information exists; no much larger clone differs at one position.

The receptor comes from a human donor with non-small cell lung cancer that progressed on radiotherapy plus ipilimumab. The sample consisted of peripheral blood, taken from a patient treated with radiotherapy plus ipilimumab. The sequence links TRBV7-9 to TRBJ2-1, with no confidently assigned D gene. The CDR3 corresponds to CASSNRANNEQFF. The DNA sequence follows: TGTGCCAGCAGCAACCGGGCCAACAATGAGCAGTTCTTC.